This passage covers 24 T cell receptor beta chains from one sample sequenced in a study of T cells in Graves' hyperthyroidism and ophthalmopathy. Amplification yielded TCR beta CDR3 regions, with RNA transcripts as the source. HTBI primers drove first-round RT-PCR of the TCR CDR3. TCRdb passed the multiplex PCR reads through MiXCR, listing each CDR3 protein once. The repertoire holds more than 500,000 distinct CDR3 sequences, with 15% to 20% as singletons. Sequenced material: blood. The receptors were sampled from a woman in her twenties or thirties with Graves' ophthalmopathy.

This chain links TRBV5-1 with TRBJ2-7, with TRBD2 identical over 11 bases. V trimming: 6 bases; J trimming: 5 bases; junction bases outside the gene matches: 10. Germline V CDR1 and CDR2: SGHRS, YFSETQ. The CDR3 has 15 amino acids. CDR3 sequence reads: CASKFTSGSPNEQYF. CDR3 DNA sequence: TGCGCCAGCAAATTTACTAGCGGGAGTCCCAACGAGCAGTACTTC. Based on the CDR3 plus reference TRBV5-1 and TRBJ2-7, the full variable domain is KAGVTQTPRYLIKTRGQQVTLSCSPISGHRSVSWYQQTPGQGLQFLFEYFSETQRNKGNFPGRFSGRQFSNSRSEMNVSTLELGDSALYLCASKFTSGSPNEQYFGPGTRLTVT.

This clonotype was picked up many times. CDR3 loop: CASSFFDRPYEQYF. CDR3 bases: TGTGCCAGCAGTTTCTTCGACAGGCCCTACGAGCAGTACTTC. The chain is built from TRBV27 and TRBJ2-7, with D possibly matching TRBD1 (6 bases). CDR3 length: 14 residues. Trimming left V 3 bases short and J 2 bases short, with 11 bases between. CDR1 and CDR2 from the germline V gene are MNHEY and SMNVEV (reference sequence).

This clonotype occurred a few times. The CDR3 loop reads CASSWTGTSLRETQYF. The CDR3 nucleotides read TGTGCCAGTAGTTGGACAGGGACGTCCCTACGCGAGACCCAGTACTTC. The chain uses TRBV19 and TRBJ2-5; 8 bases are shared with TRBD1. The ends lost 5 bases at V and 5 bases at J; junction bases unmatched: 13. Germline V lookup: CDR1 LNHDA, CDR2 SQIVND (reference sequence). The CDR3 length is 16 residues.

The table lists this clonotype with many counts. This chain's CDR3 is CASNPRLAGGRPEQFF. CDR3 sequence (DNA): TGTGCCAGCAACCCCCGACTAGCGGGAGGCAGGCCTGAGCAGTTCTTC. The chain has TRBV7-3 and TRBJ2-1; 13 nucleotides line up with TRBD2. The germline gives CDR1 SGHTA, CDR2 FQGTGA. This CDR3 spans 16 amino acids. V gave up 7 bases and J gave up 9 bases; unmatched junction bases: 12.

The rearrangement joins TRBV19 to TRBJ2-7; weak D call: TRBD2 (6 bases). Deletions cut 5 bases from V and 7 bases from J, with 15 bases between. The germline V gene encodes CDR1 LNHDA and CDR2 SQIVND (reference sequence). The CDR3 length is 13 residues. The CDR3 loop reads CASSAQKGLEQYF. The CDR3 coding sequence is TGTGCCAGTAGTGCCCAGAAGGGACTGGAGCAGTACTTC.

This clonotype showed up many times. CDR3 residues: CSVEDRVSGHWEQYF. In DNA, the CDR3 is TGCAGCGTTGAAGATCGTGTTAGCGGGCACTGGGAGCAGTACTTC. The chain has TRBV29-1 and TRBJ2-7, with 7 bases fitting TRBD2. V dropped 0 bases and J dropped 7; count of bases not matched to a gene: 12. Germline CDR1 reads SQVTM; CDR2 reads ANQGSEA. CDR3 length: 15 residues.

In its sample, this clonotype was seen many times. This chain joins TRBV5-1 and TRBJ2-1; 8 bases map to TRBD2. The CDR3 extends over 16 amino acids. Germline values: CDR1 SGHRS, CDR2 YFSETQ. The J segment lost 2 bases and the V segment lost 1 base, leaving 5 bases of the junction unmatched. The CDR3 spells CASSLSPGGAYNEQFF. CDR3 coding DNA: TGCGCCAGCAGCTTGAGTCCGGGAGGGGCCTACAATGAGCAGTTCTTC.

This clonotype has at least ten counts. The chain uses TRBV20-1 and TRBJ2-3, with D maybe TRBD2 (5 bases). Germline values: CDR1 DFQATT, CDR2 SNEGSKA (reference sequence). The CDR3 is 15 amino acids. The V gene lost 2 bases and the J gene lost 0 bases, with 12 bases spanning the gap. CDR3 residues: CSARSFAGSTDTQYF. In nucleotides, the CDR3 is TGCAGTGCTAGATCGTTTGCGGGCAGCACAGATACGCAGTATTTT.

The sample holds many counts of this clonotype. V usage is TRBV7-8 and J usage is TRBJ2-1; 8 bases map to TRBD2. Unmatched junction bases numbered 6, after V lost 4 bases and J lost 1 base. CDR1 SGHVS and CDR2 FQNEAQ come from the germline V gene. The CDR3 is 16 residues long. CDR3 in DNA: TGTGCCAGCAGCTCTTTAGCGGGACATTCCTACAATGAGCAGTTCTTC. Translating it yields CASSSLAGHSYNEQFF.

The CDR3 bases are TGTGCCAGCAGTTACGAACAGGGCGCGTATGGCTACACCTTC. Translated: CASSYEQGAYGYTF. The chain combines TRBV6-2 or TRBV6-3 with TRBJ1-2; weak D call: TRBD1 (6 bases). V lost 2 bases and J 5 bases, leaving 12 bases between the germline ends. Germline CDR1 is MNHEY and CDR2 is SVGEGT. CDR3 size: 14 residues.

The V gene is TRBV29-1, the J gene TRBJ2-5; D unresolved. The germline CDR1 and CDR2 sequences are SQVTM and ANQGSEA. The CDR3 is made up of 12 amino acids. V was clipped by 7 bases and J by 5 bases, with 14 bases between them. In DNA, the CDR3 is TGCAGCGACGAACAACCTTCTGAGACCCAGTACTTC. This sequence encodes CSDEQPSETQYF.

This clonotype was observed a handful of times. This may come from a read error, since a much larger clone is one base off. The V gene is TRBV3-1, the J gene TRBJ2-1; D might be TRBD2 (6 bases). Trimming shortened V by 4 bases and J by 9 bases, and 16 bases separated the two germline ends. In germline, CDR1 is LGHDT, CDR2 YNNKEL (reference sequence). CDR3 length equals 14 residues. CDR3 region: CASSPRAGRSEQFF. CDR3 DNA sequence: TGTGCCAGCAGCCCCCGGGCAGGGAGGAGTGAGCAGTTCTTC.

This clonotype was recorded at least ten times. This chain links TRBV2 with TRBJ2-7, with 7 bases lining up with TRBD1. CDR3 length: 14 amino acids. V trimming: 9 bases; J trimming: 2 bases; junction bases outside the gene matches: 10. CDR1 is SNHLY and CDR2 is FYNNEI in the germline V gene. CDR3 nucleotides: TGTGCCAGTCGGACAGGCTTTCCTGCCTACGAGCAGTACTTC. This gives the protein CASRTGFPAYEQYF.

A single count supports this clonotype. V and J are TRBV25-1 and TRBJ2-7, with TRBD2 matching 14 bases. In germline, CDR1 is MGHDK, CDR2 SYGVNS. The CDR3 length is 15 residues. The J segment lost 9 bases and the V segment lost 3 bases, leaving 7 bases of the junction unmatched. The CDR3 DNA follows: TGTGCCAGCAGTGATCAGGGACTAGCGGGAGTTTTGCAGTACTTC. Translated, it gives CASSDQGLAGVLQYF.

This clonotype was seen a handful of times. The chain is built from TRBV12-3 or TRBV12-4 and TRBJ2-3, with 10 bases that match TRBD2. The CDR3 has 14 amino acids. V was pared by 8 bases and J by 6 bases, with 8 bases of the junction left unmatched. The CDR3 sequence is CASSASGSGDTQYF. In nucleotides, the CDR3 is TGTGCCAGCTCCGCTAGCGGGAGTGGGGATACGCAGTATTTT.

This clonotype was seen ten or more times. V gene TRBV20-1 combines with J gene TRBJ2-3; 8 bases are shared with TRBD2. J lost 2 bases, V lost 0 bases, and 10 bases had no gene match. CDR1 DFQATT and CDR2 SNEGSKA come from the germline V gene (reference sequence). CDR3 length: 17 amino acids. The CDR3, as DNA: TGCAGTGCTAGAGATCGGTATAGCGGGGAGTTCACAGATACGCAGTATTTT. Protein product: CSARDRYSGEFTDTQYF.

This clonotype showed up many times. This sequence joins TRBV20-1 and TRBJ2-7, with 7 bases matching TRBD2. The CDR3 is made up of 15 amino acids. V was pared by 5 bases and J by 1 base, with 11 bases of the junction left unmatched. Germline-derived CDR1 and CDR2 are DFQATT and SNEGSKA (reference sequence). In DNA, the CDR3 is TGCAGTGCTGGCGGGTTGGCGGGAGTTTCCTACGAGCAGTACTTC. This translates into CSAGGLAGVSYEQYF.

Remarks on this clonotype: Its ends do not fully match the called genes, so a read error is possible. This chain joins TRBV5-1 and TRBJ2-7; 10 bases agree with TRBD2. The germline CDR1 and CDR2 sequences are SGHRS and YFSETQ. The CDR3 loop spans 16 amino acids. This CDR3 reads CASRLGLAGVSGEQYF. CDR3 in DNA: TGCGCCAGCAGGTTGGGTCTAGCGGGAGTGTCCGGCGAGCAGTACTTC.

This clonotype was picked up one time. This chain joins TRBV9 and TRBJ2-1; D is tentatively TRBD1 or TRBD2 (5 bases each). The CDR3 length is 13 residues. Trimming took 2 bases from V and 8 from J, leaving 11 bases between them. Germline lookup yields CDR1 SGDLS and CDR2 YYNGEE. CDR3 protein: CASSVGTYDEQFF. The CDR3 DNA is TGTGCCAGCAGCGTCGGGACGTACGATGAGCAGTTCTTC.

This clonotype was detected many times. The rearrangement uses TRBV28 and TRBJ2-1; 13 bases are shared with TRBD2. V shed 4 bases, J shed 0 bases, and the junction held 9 bases outside the gene matches. The V gene's germline CDR1 is MDHEN and CDR2 SYDVKM. The length of the CDR3 is 19 residues. This CDR3 is CASSSPHRTSGSSYNEQFF. CDR3 sequence (DNA): TGTGCCAGCAGTTCCCCACATCGGACTAGCGGGAGCTCCTACAATGAGCAGTTCTTC.

V gene TRBV28 combines with J gene TRBJ2-2; the match to TRBD2 covers 13 bases. The CDR3 length is 17 residues. CDR1 is MDHEN and CDR2 is SYDVKM in the germline V gene. The V segment lost 4 bases and the J segment 7 bases; nucleotides outside the gene matches: 9. In nucleotides, the CDR3 is TGTGCCAGCAGTTCCAAAGGACTAGCGGGAGCTGTCGGGGAGCTGTTTTTT. As protein: CASSSKGLAGAVGELFF. The variable domain in full, completed from reference TRBV28 and TRBJ2-2, reads DVKVTQSSRYLVKRTGEKVFLECVQDMDHENMFWYRQDPGLGLRLIYFSYDVKMKEKGDIPEGYSVSREKKERFSLILESASTNQTSMYLCASSSKGLAGAVGELFFGEGSRLTVL.

At least ten counts were recorded for this clonotype. The rearrangement links TRBV6-1 to TRBJ2-7; D gene ambiguous. CDR1 and CDR2 from the germline V gene are MNHNS and SASEGT. The CDR3 loop spans 13 amino acids. Trimming took off 7 bases at V and 0 bases at J, with 10 bases between the two ends. For the CDR3, the DNA is TGTGCCAGCAACCAGGAGAGCTCCTACGAGCAGTACTTC. Its translation: CASNQESSYEQYF.

The CDR3 sequence is CSARTGGVLSYNEQFF. CDR3 nucleotide sequence: TGCAGTGCCCGAACAGGGGGAGTCCTCTCCTACAATGAGCAGTTCTTC. The chain combines TRBV20-1 with TRBJ2-1; 8 nucleotides agree with TRBD1. This CDR3 is 16 amino acids long. Looked up from germline, CDR1 is DFQATT and CDR2 is SNEGSKA (reference sequence). The ends lost 6 bases at V and 0 bases at J; junction bases unmatched: 10.

This clonotype came up many times. This chain links TRBV20-1 with TRBJ2-7; TRBD1 might be the D (5 bases). The CDR3 runs to 14 residues. Trimming removed 3 bases at V and 2 bases at J, with 14 bases between. Germline V gene sequence: CDR1 DFQATT, CDR2 SNEGSKA (reference sequence). The CDR3 DNA is TGCAGTGCTAGTGGACACAGCGAAACCTACGAGCAGTACTTC. This translates into CSASGHSETYEQYF.